The text below deals with one T cell receptor beta chain. What it binds is not known. The assay was immunoSEQ multiplex PCR, and TCRdb's table has in-frame clones only and misses some. The table lists a few hundred thousand clones, less than 75% of them singletons. The V gene end was trimmed by 5 bases and the J gene end by 12 bases; junction bases not matched to a gene: 10. The V gene's germline CDR1 is SGHVS and CDR2 FQNEAQ. The CDR3 runs to 15 residues. PBMCs that had been cryopreserved were the source of roughly 2.2 micrograms of genomic DNA for TCR beta libraries. The data were obtained in a study of cytotoxic CD8 clonotypes in ibrutinib-treated CLL. Study-level information: For this cohort, patients were some eleven relapsed/refractory and some 15 treatment-naive, while 17 were IGHV unmutated. Overall, 24 responses were partial and 2 complete; following median 68 months, about 15 patients stayed remitted and about 12 progressed. Study outcomes and limitations: Clonality was higher at baseline than in age-matched healthy donors and tracked circulating CD8+ T-cell counts.

This sequence originates from a human donor with chronic lymphocytic leukemia. Sequencing was performed on PBMCs, taken after 24 months of ibrutinib treatment. The V gene is TRBV7-8, the J gene TRBJ2-6; 10 bases match TRBD2. CDR3 region: CASSQTAGGPTVLTF. In DNA form, the CDR3 reads TGTGCCAGCAGCCAAACAGCGGGAGGGCCGACCGTCCTGACTTTC.